This T cell receptor beta chain was sequenced in a study of T cell responses to AZD1222 COVID-19 vaccine. Study details: Second-dose intervals near 4 or 12 weeks were combined.

Points from the study as a whole: With two AZD1222 doses given, Spike-specific TCR breadth and depth both rose. Reportedly, nearly half the spike-specific TCRs target unmutated variant regions. Mapped onto spike, vaccine-associated CD4 TCRs spanned it and were dominant at 160-218 and 743-854.

Germline V lookup: CDR1 MNHNS, CDR2 SASEGT. V was shortened by 0 bases and J by 2 bases, with 11 bases between the two germline ends. This CDR3 has 15 amino acids. Sequenced by immunoSEQ multiplex PCR; TCRdb stores in-frame clones only, minus some. In the table there are 150,000 or so clones, approximately 88% of which are singletons. Worth noting for this clone: Antigen specificity is unknown.

Specimen: peripheral blood, collected on day 0 of AZD1222 vaccination. The sequence derives from an adult in good health. The rearrangement uses TRBV6-1 and TRBJ2-7; a possible D gene is TRBD2 (7 bases). Here the CDR3 DNA reads TGTGCCAGCAGTGAAGCGGGCGGGGGCCCCTACGAGCAGTACTTC. The encoded protein is CASSEAGGGPYEQYF.